Listed below are T cell receptor beta chains from one sample, sequenced in a study of blood T cell repertoires in COVID-19. Using immunoSEQ multiplex PCR, the repertoire was profiled, and TCRdb retains in-frame clones only, with some absent. This repertoire shows some 300,000 clones, more than 70% found once; its top ten account for approximately 2%. Sequenced material: PBMCs or T cells enriched from blood (not recorded which). These TCRs come from a woman in her sixties or seventies in a cohort exposed to, infected with or recovered from COVID-19 (not recorded which). Each CDR3 is given with its conserved first and last residue. A D gene is named only where the DNA matches it firmly. Expanded clones get a size class; other rows say once, few or many, or leave the size out.

CDR3 DNA: TGTGCCAGCAGTTGGGCCCGGACAGTTGAAGCTTTCTTT
CDR3 protein: CASSWARTVEAFF
D gene: .
clone size: once
J gene: TRBJ1-1
CDR3 length: 13
V gene: TRBV27

CDR3 DNA: TGTGCCAGCGGTACTCTAGAGACCCAGTACTTC
CDR3 protein: CASGTLETQYF
D gene: .
clone size: .
J gene: TRBJ2-5
CDR3 length: 11
V gene: TRBV2

CDR3 DNA: TGTGCCAGCTCACCACCCGGGACAGGGGTCCACGAGCAGTACTTC
CDR3 protein: CASSPPGTGVHEQYF
D gene: TRBD1
clone size: .
J gene: TRBJ2-7
CDR3 length: 15
V gene: TRBV18

CDR3 DNA: TGCAGTGCTAGTGAGGCAGGAGGAAATGTCCTCTATGGCTACACCTTC
CDR3 protein: CSASEAGGNVLYGYTF
D gene: .
clone size: .
J gene: TRBJ1-2
CDR3 length: 16
V gene: TRBV20-1

CDR3 DNA: TGTGCCAGCAGCTTAGTGCGGGGGGCGACAACTGAAGCTTTCTTT
CDR3 protein: CASSLVRGATTEAFF
D gene: .
clone size: .
J gene: TRBJ1-1
CDR3 length: 15
V gene: TRBV11-1

CDR3 DNA: TGTGCCAGCAGGGGGGGTAATATGAACACTGAAGCTTTCTTT
CDR3 protein: CASRGGNMNTEAFF
D gene: .
clone size: .
J gene: TRBJ1-1
CDR3 length: 14
V gene: TRBV28

CDR3 DNA: TGTGCCAGCAGCCAAACGACAGGGCCCGCCGGGGAGCTGTTTTTT
CDR3 protein: CASSQTTGPAGELFF
D gene: TRBD1
clone size: .
J gene: TRBJ2-2
CDR3 length: 15
V gene: TRBV11-3

CDR3 DNA: TGTGCCAGCAGCCCCGATCGGGGTAGTACCTACAATGAGCAGTTCTTC
CDR3 protein: CASSPDRGSTYNEQFF
D gene: .
clone size: .
J gene: TRBJ2-1
CDR3 length: 16
V gene: TRBV5-4

CDR3 DNA: TGCGCCAGCAGTGAGTCGACTCTGGGTAATGAAGCTTTCTTT
CDR3 protein: CASSESTLGNEAFF
D gene: .
clone size: .
J gene: TRBJ1-1
CDR3 length: 14
V gene: TRBV10-1

CDR3 DNA: TGTGCCAGCAGTGAAGGGGGATTCACTGAAGCTTTCTTT
CDR3 protein: CASSEGGFTEAFF
D gene: .
clone size: .
J gene: TRBJ1-1
CDR3 length: 13
V gene: TRBV9

CDR3 DNA: TGTGCCAGCAGTTCCGGAGGGGTCACCGGGGAGCTGTTTTTT
CDR3 protein: CASSSGGVTGELFF
D gene: .
clone size: .
J gene: TRBJ2-2
CDR3 length: 14
V gene: TRBV28

CDR3 DNA: TGTGCCAGCAGTCGGGGAAATCAGCCCCAGCATTTT
CDR3 protein: CASSRGNQPQHF
D gene: .
clone size: .
J gene: TRBJ1-5
CDR3 length: 12
V gene: TRBV28

CDR3 DNA: TGTGCCAGCAGTGAGTCTGGCAGGGATTACAATGAGCAGTTCTTC
CDR3 protein: CASSESGRDYNEQFF
D gene: .
clone size: .
J gene: TRBJ2-1
CDR3 length: 15
V gene: TRBV2

CDR3 DNA: TGTGCCAGCAGAGTAGGACTAGCAAGTAGGGTCGGGGAGCTGTTTTTT
CDR3 protein: CASRVGLASRVGELFF
D gene: TRBD2
clone size: once
J gene: TRBJ2-2
CDR3 length: 16
V gene: TRBV2

CDR3 DNA: TGTGCCAGCAGGCCCCCCCAGGTGGGCTACACCTTC
CDR3 protein: CASRPPQVGYTF
D gene: .
clone size: .
J gene: TRBJ1-2
CDR3 length: 12
V gene: TRBV2

CDR3 DNA: TGTGCCAGCAGACCGGGACAGCTCACTGAAGCTTTCTTT
CDR3 protein: CASRPGQLTEAFF
D gene: TRBD1
clone size: .
J gene: TRBJ1-1
CDR3 length: 13
V gene: TRBV6-5

CDR3 DNA: TGTGCCTGGAGTGGCTCTAGCGGGGAGTACGAGCAGTACTTC
CDR3 protein: CAWSGSSGEYEQYF
D gene: TRBD2
clone size: .
J gene: TRBJ2-7
CDR3 length: 14
V gene: TRBV30

CDR3 DNA: TGTGCCAGCTCACCACTCAATAGCAATCAGCCCCAGCATTTT
CDR3 protein: CASSPLNSNQPQHF
D gene: .
clone size: .
J gene: TRBJ1-5
CDR3 length: 14
V gene: TRBV18

CDR3 DNA: TGTGCCTGGAGCGGTGGGTCGGGGACCCAGTACTTC
CDR3 protein: CAWSGGSGTQYF
D gene: .
clone size: .
J gene: TRBJ2-5
CDR3 length: 12
V gene: TRBV30

CDR3 DNA: TGTGCCTGGAGAGGGCAGGGGTCTGGGGCCAACGTCCTGACTTTC
CDR3 protein: CAWRGQGSGANVLTF
D gene: .
clone size: .
J gene: TRBJ2-6
CDR3 length: 15
V gene: TRBV30

CDR3 DNA: TGTGCCTGGGGACAGGGGGCTACCTACGAGCAGTACTTC
CDR3 protein: CAWGQGATYEQYF
D gene: TRBD1
clone size: .
J gene: TRBJ2-7
CDR3 length: 13
V gene: TRBV30

CDR3 DNA: TGTGCCTGGAGTGTACAACGCTCTGGGGCCAACGTCCTGACTTTC
CDR3 protein: CAWSVQRSGANVLTF
D gene: .
clone size: .
J gene: TRBJ2-6
CDR3 length: 15
V gene: TRBV30

CDR3 DNA: TGTGCCAGCAGTTTACTTTTTTATGGCTACACCTTC
CDR3 protein: CASSLLFYGYTF
D gene: .
clone size: .
J gene: TRBJ1-2
CDR3 length: 12
V gene: TRBV28

CDR3 DNA: TGCGCCAGCAGCTTCGAGGGCTCTGGAAACGCCATATATTTT
CDR3 protein: CASSFEGSGNAIYF
D gene: .
clone size: .
J gene: TRBJ1-3
CDR3 length: 14
V gene: TRBV5-1

CDR3 DNA: TGCAGTGCTAGTAGGACTAGTAGCCGCACAGATACGCAGTATTTT
CDR3 protein: CSASRTSSRTDTQYF
D gene: TRBD2
clone size: .
J gene: TRBJ2-3
CDR3 length: 15
V gene: TRBV20-1

CDR3 DNA: TGTGCCTGGAGTGAAGGGGGCGTTGAAAAACTGTTTTTT
CDR3 protein: CAWSEGGVEKLFF
D gene: TRBD1
clone size: few
J gene: TRBJ1-4
CDR3 length: 13
V gene: TRBV30

CDR3 DNA: TGCAGTGCTCGTGGACAGGGAATTTTACAGCCCCAGCATTTT
CDR3 protein: CSARGQGILQPQHF
D gene: TRBD1
clone size: .
J gene: TRBJ1-5
CDR3 length: 14
V gene: TRBV20-1

CDR3 DNA: TGTGCCAGCTTTAACCTAGCGGGTGATACGCAGTATTTT
CDR3 protein: CASFNLAGDTQYF
D gene: TRBD2
clone size: .
J gene: TRBJ2-3
CDR3 length: 13
V gene: TRBV6-5

CDR3 DNA: TGTGCCAGCAGTGACGGGACAGGAGAAAATAATCAGCCCCAGCATTTT
CDR3 protein: CASSDGTGENNQPQHF
D gene: TRBD1
clone size: .
J gene: TRBJ1-5
CDR3 length: 16
V gene: TRBV6-1

CDR3 DNA: TGTGCCAGCAGCCTTAGATTCGGGGAGAGCTCTGGGGCCAACGTCCTGACTTTC
CDR3 protein: CASSLRFGESSGANVLTF
D gene: .
clone size: .
J gene: TRBJ2-6
CDR3 length: 18
V gene: TRBV7-2

CDR3 DNA: TGTGCCAGCAGTGTTGCCGGGACTCCAACTCCGTTCTTC
CDR3 protein: CASSVAGTPTPFF
D gene: .
clone size: .
J gene: TRBJ2-1
CDR3 length: 13
V gene: TRBV2

CDR3 DNA: TGTGCCAGCAGCTTTCTCGGGGGGAGATACGAGCAGTACTTC
CDR3 protein: CASSFLGGRYEQYF
D gene: TRBD2
clone size: .
J gene: TRBJ2-7
CDR3 length: 14
V gene: TRBV5-8

CDR3 DNA: TGTGCCAGCAGCCAAGTACTAGCGGGAAACTACAATGAGCAGTTCTTC
CDR3 protein: CASSQVLAGNYNEQFF
D gene: TRBD2
clone size: .
J gene: TRBJ2-1
CDR3 length: 16
V gene: TRBV3-1/TRBV3-2

CDR3 DNA: TGTGCCACCAGTGACCACGGGACAGGGGCCAATGAGCAGTTCTTC
CDR3 protein: CATSDHGTGANEQFF
D gene: TRBD1
clone size: .
J gene: TRBJ2-1
CDR3 length: 15
V gene: TRBV24-1

CDR3 DNA: TGTGCCAGCAGTTTGGGCACAGAGAATAACTATGGCTACACCTTC
CDR3 protein: CASSLGTENNYGYTF
D gene: .
clone size: .
J gene: TRBJ1-2
CDR3 length: 15
V gene: TRBV28

CDR3 DNA: TGTGCCAGCAGCTCCCCGGGGACTAGCGGGAGTCAGTTCTTC
CDR3 protein: CASSSPGTSGSQFF
D gene: TRBD2
clone size: .
J gene: TRBJ2-1
CDR3 length: 14
V gene: TRBV7-3

CDR3 DNA: TGTGCCAGCAGCCTACGACTGGTGGATGGGAATGAGCAGTTCTTC
CDR3 protein: CASSLRLVDGNEQFF
D gene: .
clone size: few
J gene: TRBJ2-1
CDR3 length: 15
V gene: TRBV7-8

CDR3 DNA: TGTGCCAGCAGTATCAGACGGGTGAACACTGAAGCTTTCTTT
CDR3 protein: CASSIRRVNTEAFF
D gene: .
clone size: .
J gene: TRBJ1-1
CDR3 length: 14
V gene: TRBV6-5

CDR3 DNA: TGTGCCAGCAGCCGACATTCCGGGACAGGGGGAAACACCATATATTTT
CDR3 protein: CASSRHSGTGGNTIYF
D gene: TRBD1
clone size: .
J gene: TRBJ1-3
CDR3 length: 16
V gene: TRBV7-9

CDR3 DNA: TGTGCCAGCAGTCCCCAGAGGGGGATCCCCTATAATTCACCCCTCCACTTT
CDR3 protein: CASSPQRGIPYNSPLHF
D gene: .
clone size: .
J gene: TRBJ1-6
CDR3 length: 17
V gene: TRBV6-2/TRBV6-3

CDR3 DNA: TGTGCGACGATGAAGACAGGGGCTTCCTACGAGCAGTACTTC
CDR3 protein: CATMKTGASYEQYF
D gene: TRBD1
clone size: .
J gene: TRBJ2-7
CDR3 length: 14
V gene: TRBV19

CDR3 DNA: TGTGCCAGCAGCCAAGAAAAAAGGGACAGGGGGACTGAAGCTTTCTTT
CDR3 protein: CASSQEKRDRGTEAFF
D gene: TRBD1
clone size: .
J gene: TRBJ1-1
CDR3 length: 16
V gene: TRBV14

CDR3 DNA: TGTGCCAGCAGTAACCCTAGCGGGAGGGCTGGTGAGCAGTTCTTC
CDR3 protein: CASSNPSGRAGEQFF
D gene: TRBD2
clone size: .
J gene: TRBJ2-1
CDR3 length: 15
V gene: TRBV6-5

CDR3 DNA: TGTGCCAGCAGTGACTCTTTGGGGGGAGATACGCAGTATTTT
CDR3 protein: CASSDSLGGDTQYF
D gene: .
clone size: few
J gene: TRBJ2-3
CDR3 length: 14
V gene: TRBV6-4

CDR3 DNA: TGTGCCAGCAGCGTCGGACAAATGGATATAGGAGGCACAGATACGCAGTATTTT
CDR3 protein: CASSVGQMDIGGTDTQYF
D gene: .
clone size: .
J gene: TRBJ2-3
CDR3 length: 18
V gene: TRBV14

CDR3 DNA: TGTGCCAGCAGCCAGGGACAGGGGTCCACCGGGGAGCTGTTTTTT
CDR3 protein: CASSQGQGSTGELFF
D gene: TRBD1
clone size: .
J gene: TRBJ2-2
CDR3 length: 15
V gene: TRBV11-3

CDR3 DNA: TGTGCCAGCAGTTTGCTGGGACTAGCGGCTACCTACAATGAGCAGTTCTTC
CDR3 protein: CASSLLGLAATYNEQFF
D gene: TRBD2
clone size: once
J gene: TRBJ2-1
CDR3 length: 17
V gene: TRBV28

CDR3 DNA: TGTGCCAGCAGTCCCTCTAGCTCCTACGAGCAGTACTTC
CDR3 protein: CASSPSSSYEQYF
D gene: .
clone size: .
J gene: TRBJ2-7
CDR3 length: 13
V gene: TRBV6-5

CDR3 DNA: TGTGCCAGCAGCCGCGGGGGGACAGGGGGCTACGAGCAGTACTTC
CDR3 protein: CASSRGGTGGYEQYF
D gene: TRBD1
clone size: .
J gene: TRBJ2-7
CDR3 length: 15
V gene: TRBV7-9

CDR3 DNA: TGTGCCAGCAGTGAGGTCGCGGGAGGAGGGGCAGATACGCAGTATTTT
CDR3 protein: CASSEVAGGGADTQYF
D gene: TRBD2
clone size: many
J gene: TRBJ2-3
CDR3 length: 16
V gene: TRBV6-4

CDR3 DNA: TGTGCCAGCACCCGAGACATCTCTGGGGCCAACGTCCTGACTTTC
CDR3 protein: CASTRDISGANVLTF
D gene: .
clone size: .
J gene: TRBJ2-6
CDR3 length: 15
V gene: TRBV2

CDR3 DNA: TGCGCCAGCAGCCAAGACGGCGGGACAGGGTTTTTTAATGAAAAACTGTTTTTT
CDR3 protein: CASSQDGGTGFFNEKLFF
D gene: TRBD1
clone size: .
J gene: TRBJ1-4
CDR3 length: 18
V gene: TRBV4-1

CDR3 DNA: TGTGCCAGCAGTTACAGGGGGCAGGACTATGGCTACACCTTC
CDR3 protein: CASSYRGQDYGYTF
D gene: TRBD1
clone size: once
J gene: TRBJ1-2
CDR3 length: 14
V gene: TRBV27

CDR3 DNA: TGTGCCAGTAGTAACCTAGCGGGAGCTAAGTTCTTC
CDR3 protein: CASSNLAGAKFF
D gene: TRBD2
clone size: once
J gene: TRBJ2-1
CDR3 length: 12
V gene: TRBV19

CDR3 DNA: TGTGCCAGCAGCCAAGCGCTAGCGGGGTACAATGAGCAGTTCTTC
CDR3 protein: CASSQALAGYNEQFF
D gene: TRBD2
clone size: once
J gene: TRBJ2-1
CDR3 length: 15
V gene: TRBV4-2

CDR3 DNA: TGTGCCAGCAGCTTAAGGGGGACTAGCGGGAGTAGTGAGCACCAGTACTTC
CDR3 protein: CASSLRGTSGSSEHQYF
D gene: TRBD2
clone size: few
J gene: TRBJ2-5
CDR3 length: 17
V gene: TRBV7-9

CDR3 DNA: TGTGCCAGCAGCTTAGCCCCCCAGGGGGCGAAAGGAAACACCATATATTTT
CDR3 protein: CASSLAPQGAKGNTIYF
D gene: TRBD1
clone size: once
J gene: TRBJ1-3
CDR3 length: 17
V gene: TRBV7-8

CDR3 DNA: TGCGCCAGCAGTGAGTCGTCAGCGGGGACCTACGAGCAGTACTTC
CDR3 protein: CASSESSAGTYEQYF
D gene: TRBD2
clone size: .
J gene: TRBJ2-7
CDR3 length: 15
V gene: TRBV10-1